A selection of T cell receptor beta chains follows, all from one sample in a study of radiotherapy plus CTLA-4 blockade in lung cancer. Here immunoSEQ multiplex PCR was the method, and the copy in TCRdb shows in-frame clones only, minus some. Of fewer than 100,000 clones listed, roughly 79% were seen once; the top ten hold roughly 22%. Sequencing was performed on peripheral blood, taken from a patient treated with radiotherapy plus ipilimumab. Receptors originate from a human donor with non-small cell lung cancer whose response to radiotherapy plus ipilimumab could not be evaluated. Some clones in this sample may be carry-over from other donors' samples. Both conserved end residues are part of each CDR3. A D gene is named only where the DNA matches it firmly. Not every row has a clone size; where given, it reads once, few, many or a size class.

v_call	j_call	clone_size	d_call	cdr3_aa	cdr3_nt
TRBV28	TRBJ2-7	-	-	CASKAQGFYEQYF	TGTGCCAGCAAGGCCCAGGGTTTCTACGAGCAGTACTTC
TRBV9	TRBJ2-2	-	TRBD1	CASRNGTGVSTGELFF	TGTGCCAGCAGAAACGGGACAGGGGTTTCCACCGGGGAGCTGTTTTTT
TRBV6-5	TRBJ2-7	-	-	CASRDIFYQYF	TGTGCCAGCCGAGACATCTTCTATCAGTACTTC
TRBV7-2	TRBJ2-1	-	TRBD2	CASSLAVLAVNEQFF	TGTGCCAGCAGCTTAGCGGTACTAGCGGTTAATGAGCAGTTCTTC
TRBV7-9	TRBJ1-1	few	TRBD1	CASSPQGANTEAFF	TGTGCCAGCAGCCCCCAGGGGGCAAACACTGAAGCTTTCTTT
TRBV10-3	TRBJ2-3	-	TRBD2	CAISESRLAGSPRTDTQYF	TGTGCCATCAGTGAGTCGAGGCTAGCGGGGAGCCCGCGCACAGATACGCAGTATTTT
TRBV5-1	TRBJ1-2	-	-	CASSLAGEGYTF	TGCGCCAGCAGCTTGGCAGGGGAAGGCTACACCTTC
TRBV28	TRBJ2-5	-	-	CASSLSLWTRGETQYF	TGTGCCAGCAGTTTAAGTCTGTGGACGCGGGGTGAGACCCAGTACTTC
TRBV28	TRBJ1-1	-	TRBD1	CASSRDRGKVAFF	TGTGCCAGCAGCCGGGACAGGGGAAAGGTAGCTTTCTTT
TRBV5-1	TRBJ2-5	-	TRBD1	CASSLTPGGLQETQYF	TGCGCCAGCAGCTTGACCCCAGGGGGCCTCCAAGAGACCCAGTACTTC
TRBV11-2	TRBJ1-2	-	TRBD1	CASSLAGQNYGYTF	TGTGCCAGCAGCTTAGCGGGACAGAACTATGGCTACACCTTC
TRBV5-4	TRBJ1-6	-	TRBD1	CASSRGQGGSPLHF	TGTGCCAGCAGCCGGGGACAGGGTGGTTCACCCCTCCACTTT
TRBV6-6	TRBJ1-1	few	TRBD1	CASGQGAQAFF	TGTGCCAGCGGACAGGGGGCCCAAGCTTTCTTT
TRBV6-1	TRBJ1-4	-	TRBD1	CASGGTARLEKLFF	TGTGCCAGCGGGGGGACAGCTCGGCTTGAAAAACTGTTTTTT
TRBV5-8	TRBJ2-1	-	TRBD2	CASSLGLAGGQDEQFF	TGTGCCAGCAGCTTGGGACTAGCGGGGGGGCAGGATGAGCAGTTCTTC
TRBV14	TRBJ2-5	-	-	CASSPRQVETQYF	TGTGCCAGCAGCCCCCGACAGGTTGAGACCCAGTACTTC
TRBV9	TRBJ1-3	-	-	CASSVESDLGNTIYF	TGTGCCAGCAGCGTAGAGTCAGACTTAGGAAACACCATATATTTT
TRBV9	TRBJ2-2	-	TRBD1	CASSVVGTGGSGELFF	TGTGCCAGCAGCGTAGTGGGGACAGGGGGCTCCGGGGAGCTGTTTTTT
TRBV12-5	TRBJ2-3	-	-	CASGHSTDTQYF	TGTGCTAGTGGTCACTCGACAGATACGCAGTATTTT
TRBV28	TRBJ2-7	-	-	CASTTPGSQSYEQYF	TGTGCCAGCACCACCCCCGGGTCCCAATCCTACGAGCAGTACTTC
TRBV7-9	TRBJ1-2	-	-	CASSLGLEGYGYTF	TGTGCCAGCAGCTTAGGTCTGGAGGGCTATGGCTACACCTTC
TRBV6-1	TRBJ1-1	-	-	CATSRGGNTEAFF	TGTGCCACCTCGAGGGGGGGGAACACTGAAGCTTTCTTT
TRBV28	TRBJ2-7	-	TRBD2	CASSLSGLVYEQYF	TGTGCCAGCAGTTTATCCGGACTAGTCTACGAGCAGTACTTC
TRBV29-1	TRBJ2-1	once	-	CSVESSYNEQFF	TGCAGCGTTGAGAGCTCCTACAATGAGCAGTTCTTC
TRBV19	TRBJ2-6	once	TRBD1	CASSPWTGRRAGANVLTF	TGTGCCAGTAGTCCCTGGACAGGGAGGCGGGCTGGGGCCAACGTCCTGACTTTC
TRBV18	TRBJ2-1	-	-	CASSPGRGEQFF	TGTGCCAGCTCACCGGGCCGGGGGGAGCAGTTCTTC
TRBV7-9	TRBJ2-7	once	-	CASSSFSSYEQYF	TGTGCCAGCAGCTCCTTTTCCTCCTACGAGCAGTACTTC
TRBV5-1	TRBJ1-2	-	TRBD1	CASRGQEIYGYTF	TGCGCCAGCAGGGGACAGGAGATCTATGGCTACACCTTC
TRBV7-9	TRBJ1-1	few	-	CASSGGKLNTEAFF	TGTGCCAGCAGCGGAGGGAAATTGAACACTGAAGCTTTCTTT
TRBV7-9	TRBJ2-5	-	TRBD1	CASSADRAREQYF	TGTGCCAGCAGCGCGGACAGGGCACGGGAGCAGTACTTC
TRBV18	TRBJ1-1	-	-	CASSPPTGNTEAFF	TGTGCCAGCTCACCACCGACAGGGAACACTGAAGCTTTCTTT
TRBV7-2	TRBJ1-2	-	-	CASSLVQNYGYTF	TGTGCCAGCAGCTTAGTACAGAACTATGGCTACACCTTC
TRBV28	TRBJ1-2	-	TRBD1	CASSPRQGAGYGYTF	TGTGCCAGCAGTCCCAGACAGGGGGCGGGCTATGGCTACACCTTC
TRBV18	TRBJ2-6	-	-	CASSPVEGAGANVLTF	TGTGCCAGCTCACCAGTCGAGGGGGCTGGGGCCAACGTCCTGACTTTC
TRBV29-1	TRBJ1-1	-	-	CSVDALGGGAFF	TGCAGCGTTGACGCCCTGGGGGGGGGAGCTTTCTTT
TRBV7-2	TRBJ2-5	-	TRBD1	CASSLMGQGWIGETQYF	TGTGCCAGCAGCTTAATGGGACAGGGGTGGATCGGAGAGACCCAGTACTTC
TRBV15	TRBJ2-5	-	-	CAASRAAGEETQYF	TGTGCCGCCAGCAGAGCGGCAGGGGAAGAGACCCAGTACTTC
TRBV9	TRBJ1-2	-	-	CASSVDQGTYGYTF	TGTGCCAGCAGCGTAGATCAGGGTACCTATGGCTACACCTTC
TRBV28	TRBJ1-1	few	-	CASSFRGGTEAFF	TGTGCCAGCAGTTTCCGAGGAGGGACTGAAGCTTTCTTT
TRBV9	TRBJ1-3	-	-	CASSVRGGGNTIYF	TGTGCCAGCAGCGTAAGGGGAGGCGGAAACACCATATATTTT
TRBV6-5	TRBJ1-6	-	-	CASSYLTGGSPLHF	TGTGCCAGCAGTTACCTAACGGGGGGTTCACCCCTCCACTTT
TRBV11-3	TRBJ2-1	-	-	CASSSREGGNEQFF	TGTGCCAGCAGCTCCCGCGAGGGAGGCAATGAGCAGTTCTTC
TRBV6-1	TRBJ2-5	-	-	CATREETQYF	TGTGCCACCAGGGAGGAGACCCAGTACTTC
TRBV18	TRBJ1-2	-	TRBD1	CASSPGQGYYTF	TGTGCCAGCTCACCAGGACAGGGGTACTACACCTTC
TRBV7-3	TRBJ2-3	-	TRBD2	CASSYGTSSTDTQYF	TGTGCCAGCAGCTATGGGACTAGTTCCACAGATACGCAGTATTTT
TRBV4-1	TRBJ1-2	-	-	CASSQDLTPNYGYTF	TGCGCCAGCAGCCAAGACCTGACACCTAACTATGGCTACACCTTC
TRBV27	TRBJ1-3	-	-	CASSLRQAIGTIYF	TGTGCCAGCAGTTTACGACAGGCCATCGGCACCATATATTTT